This record covers a single T cell receptor (beta chain). The data belong to a study of blood T cell repertoires in COVID-19. Turning to the study itself: COVID-19 samples, acute and convalescent, were from the United States, Italy and Spain. T cells, B-cell-depleted T cells, or PBMCs supplied cDNA or gDNA.

Original data processing: Reference gene primer amplification gave nucleated cell count estimates. The table came from immunoSEQ multiplex PCR; TCRdb's copy has only in-frame clones and leaves some out. V and J calls and clone size come straight from that table; D and trimming were deduced from the DNA. The repertoire has fewer than 150,000 clones, more than 80% of them found once; the top ten carry just under 9%. The germline V gene has CDR1 MNHNS and CDR2 SASEGT. The CDR3 extends over 15 amino acids. Trimming stripped 7 bases from V and 6 bases from J, with 16 bases between. The sequenced material came from peripheral blood. The chain has TRBV6-1 and TRBJ1-6; possible D gene TRBD1, 5 bases. The source of this sequence is a woman at least 80 years old in a cohort sampled during active or convalescent COVID-19. CDR3 sequence: CASTPMTVVNSPLHF. In DNA, the CDR3 is TGTGCCAGCACCCCAATGACAGTAGTTAATTCACCCCTCCACTTT.